This T cell receptor beta chain was documented in a study of blood T cell repertoires in COVID-19. Study-level background: Some COVID-19 samples were acute and others convalescent; all came from the United States, Italy and Spain. Sample material is recorded as cDNA or gDNA derived from T cells, B-cell-depleted T cells, or PBMCs.

Source study methods: Estimation of nucleated cell counts was performed using reference gene primer amplification. Profiling relied on immunoSEQ multiplex PCR, and the TCRdb table lists in-frame clones only, not all of them. V and J calls plus clone size are reproduced from that table; the DNA served to infer D and trimming. The profile shows approximately 26,000 clones, approximately 86% of them singletons. Sequencing was done on a sample of peripheral blood. The sequence was collected from a man aged 80 or over with active or convalescent COVID-19.

Here the CDR3 reads CASSSRQGAVLPLHF. The DNA of the CDR3 is TGTGCCAGCAGTTCTAGACAGGGGGCGGTATTGCCCCTCCACTTT. The chain joins TRBV6-5 to TRBJ1-6, with TRBD1 identical over 10 bases. V was clipped by 4 bases and J by 13 bases; unmatched bases: 10. Germline CDR1 MNHEY, CDR2 SVGAGI. The length of the CDR3 is 15 residues.